These 24 T cell receptor beta chains were all obtained from the same sample, sequenced in a study of control samples from healthy donors and cancer patients. Some clones are missing from TCRdb's copy, which holds only in-frame ones; the method was immunoSEQ multiplex PCR. The sample has over 150,000 clones; 90% are singletons. The sequencing input was blood. These receptors came from a woman in her forties or fifties in good health.

The chain is built from TRBV4-1 and TRBJ2-5; D is perhaps TRBD2 (5 bases). The CDR3 spans 16 residues. Trimming pared 0 bases from V and 5 bases from J, leaving 16 bases between. CDR1 is MGHRA, CDR2 YSYEKL, per germline. CDR3 sequence (DNA): TGCGCCAGCAGCCAAGATCGTAAAGGAGGATGGGAGACCCAGTACTTC. Its translation: CASSQDRKGGWETQYF.

The V call is TRBV6-4, the J call TRBJ2-6; D is uncertain. The CDR3 totals 16 residues. Trimming cost V 4 bases and J 1 base, with 11 bases left between them. In germline, CDR1 is MRHNA, CDR2 SNTAGT. The CDR3 DNA is TGTGCCAGCAGTGCCAAACCGTCTTCTGGGGCCAACGTCCTGACTTTC. Protein sequence: CASSAKPSSGANVLTF.

The rearrangement links TRBV24-1 to TRBJ1-5; D remains ambiguous. From germline, CDR1 is KGHDR and CDR2 SFDVKD. Trimming shortened V by 0 bases and J by 8 bases, and 10 bases separated the two germline ends. The CDR3 extends over 14 amino acids. The CDR3: CATSDLSRREPQHF. Here the CDR3 DNA reads TGTGCCACCAGTGATTTGAGTCGCCGGGAGCCCCAGCATTTT.

V usage is TRBV10-3 and J usage is TRBJ2-1; 7 nucleotides agree with TRBD1. The CDR3 totals 13 residues. Germline CDR1 is ENHRY and CDR2 is SYGVKD. Germline trimming cut 2 bases from V and 5 bases from J; bases unmatched to any gene: 0. The CDR3 nucleotides are TGTGCCATCAGTGAGGGACAGGACAATGAGCAGTTCTTC. The encoded protein is CAISEGQDNEQFF.

J is TRBJ1-1 and V is TRBV19; 8 nucleotides agree with TRBD1. Germline CDR1 LNHDA, CDR2 SQIVND (reference sequence). This CDR3 is 15 amino acids long. V dropped 5 bases and J dropped 2; count of bases not matched to a gene: 7. The CDR3: CASSLDRAKNTEAFF. The CDR3 DNA is TGTGCCAGTAGTTTGGACAGGGCAAAAAACACTGAAGCTTTCTTT.

This rearrangement joins TRBV6-2 or TRBV6-3 to TRBJ2-1; 9 bases agree with TRBD1. CDR1 and CDR2 (germline): MNHEY, SVGEGT. Trimming at V came to 3 bases and at J to 0 bases, leaving 12 bases not matched to a gene. CDR3 size: 19 residues. CDR3 loop: CASSYWGQGFVSSYNEQFF. In nucleotides, the CDR3 is TGTGCCAGCAGTTATTGGGGACAGGGTTTTGTCAGCTCCTACAATGAGCAGTTCTTC.

CDR3 region: CASSQATSGGLETQYF. The CDR3 coding sequence is TGCGCCAGCAGCCAAGCAACTAGCGGGGGATTAGAGACCCAGTACTTC. The chain employs TRBV4-1 and TRBJ2-5; 11 nucleotides agree with TRBD2. The ends lost 1 base at V and 4 bases at J; junction bases unmatched: 5. Germline V lookup: CDR1 MGHRA, CDR2 YSYEKL. This CDR3 is built from 16 residues.

This chain connects TRBV7-6 to TRBJ2-7; the D gene is possibly TRBD1 (6 bases). Germline V gene lookup returns CDR1 SGHVS and CDR2 FNYEAQ. The CDR3 has 17 residues. Trimming removed 3 bases at V and 0 bases at J, with 18 bases between. The CDR3 loop is CASSLARGGRTSYEQYF. CDR3 bases: TGTGCCAGCAGCTTGGCCAGGGGCGGGCGTACCTCCTACGAGCAGTACTTC.

The gene calls are TRBV5-1 and TRBJ1-4; no reliable D call. Trimming removed 2 bases from V and 7 bases from J, with 9 bases in between. The CDR3 consists of 13 residues. Germline V gene lookup returns CDR1 SGHRS and CDR2 YFSETQ. CDR3 DNA sequence: TGCGCCAGCAGCTTATCACAGAGTGAAAAACTGTTTTTT. Protein product: CASSLSQSEKLFF.

This chain joins TRBV6-2 or TRBV6-3 and TRBJ2-4; D gene uncertain. CDR1 and CDR2 (germline): MNHEY, SVGEGT. With 0 bases removed from V and 6 bases from J, the gap between germline ends came to 18 bases. CDR3 length equals 17 residues. The CDR3 loop reads CASSYSGQTRTLNIQYF. The CDR3 DNA reads TGTGCCAGCAGTTACTCTGGCCAAACCCGCACGTTAAACATTCAGTACTTC.

The V call is TRBV7-2, the J call TRBJ2-3; D remains ambiguous. The V end was cut by 5 bases, the J end by 4 bases, with 4 bases between. The CDR3 contains 11 residues. Germline lookup yields CDR1 SGHTA and CDR2 FQGNSA. The CDR3 bases are TGTGCCAGCAGCGCCTCAGATACGCAGTATTTT. It encodes CASSASDTQYF.

The CDR3 sequence: CAISAQYYEQYF. DNA for the CDR3: TGTGCCATCAGTGCACAATATTACGAGCAGTACTTC. The chain has TRBV10-3 and TRBJ2-7; D is unclear. Germline CDR1 ENHRY, CDR2 SYGVKD. The V end lost 4 bases, the J end lost 4 bases, and 8 bases lay between the germline ends. The CDR3 is made up of 12 amino acids.

This sequence joins TRBV5-4 and TRBJ2-7, with D possibly matching TRBD1 (5 bases). Trimming took off 4 bases at V and 5 bases at J, with 19 bases between the two ends. Germline CDR1 SGHNT, CDR2 YYREEE (reference sequence). This CDR3 comprises 15 residues. The CDR3 bases are TGTGCCAGCAGCCTCCCGGGCAGTCAGGGTCACGAGCAGTACTTC. Residues: CASSLPGSQGHEQYF.

This chain uses TRBV6-5 with TRBJ1-4; D is undetermined. V shed 0 bases and J shed 8 bases, with 7 bases lying between them. Germline V CDR1 and CDR2: MNHEY, SVGAGI. The CDR3 extends over 13 amino acids. The CDR3 coding sequence is TGTGCCAGCAGTTACTCGAACGGGGAAAAACTGTTTTTT. It yields the protein CASSYSNGEKLFF.

This clone was seen a single time. V is TRBV28 and J is TRBJ1-5; D uncertain. This CDR3 region has 13 residues. Germline V gene sequence: CDR1 MDHEN, CDR2 SYDVKM. The V gene lost 3 bases and the J gene lost 7 bases, with 10 bases spanning the gap. CDR3 protein: CASSLGSRQPQHF. The DNA for the CDR3 is TGTGCCAGCAGTTTGGGGTCTCGACAGCCCCAGCATTTT.

V is TRBV18 and J is TRBJ1-2; TRBD1 matches 7 bases. Germline V gives CDR1 KGHSH, CDR2 LQKENI. This CDR3 has 17 residues. J lost 7 bases, V lost 1 base, and 15 bases had no gene match. The CDR3 sequence is CASSPQSDQGGLGGYTF. As DNA, the CDR3 is TGTGCCAGCTCACCACAGTCAGATCAGGGGGGCCTCGGTGGCTACACCTTC.

The gene calls are TRBV6-6 and TRBJ2-4; 11 positions agree with TRBD2. The V gene end was trimmed by 5 bases and the J gene end by 7 bases; junction bases not matched to a gene: 16. The CDR3 length is 18 residues. CDR1 and CDR2 from the germline V gene are MNHNY and SVGAGI (reference sequence). This chain's CDR3 is CASSRVRPLAGGENIQYF. CDR3 nucleotides: TGTGCCAGCAGTCGCGTCCGCCCCTTAGCGGGAGGGGAGAACATTCAGTACTTC.

The genes are TRBV6-5 and TRBJ2-7; D ambiguous. The CDR3 length is 14 residues. In germline, CDR1 is MNHEY, CDR2 SVGAGI. Trimming removed 0 bases from V and 2 bases from J, with 8 bases in between. Written as DNA, the CDR3 is TGTGCCAGCAGTTACTCGCGAGGACCCTACGAGCAGTACTTC. It codes for CASSYSRGPYEQYF.

The rearrangement links TRBV7-9 to TRBJ2-7; 9 nucleotides align to TRBD1. This CDR3 is 14 amino acids long. The germline V gene has CDR1 SEHNR and CDR2 FQNEAQ (reference sequence). With V trimmed by 7 bases and J by 7 bases, 11 bases remained unmatched. CDR3 sequence (DNA): TGTGCCAGCATCCAACAGGGGGCTGGCCGTGAGCAGTACTTC. This translates into CASIQQGAGREQYF.

CDR3 DNA sequence: TGTGCCAGCCCCACCTCTGTCTTCCCTGATGAGCAGTTCTTC. Translation: CASPTSVFPDEQFF. The chain joins TRBV27 to TRBJ2-1; unclear D gene. Trimming cost V 8 bases and J 8 bases, with 19 bases left between them. The germline gives CDR1 MNHEY, CDR2 SMNVEV (reference sequence). The CDR3 is 14 amino acids.

The V call is TRBV9, the J call TRBJ1-1; TRBD1 matches at 9 bases. J lost 1 base, V lost 3 bases, and 10 bases had no gene match. This CDR3 is built from 17 residues. In germline, CDR1 is SGDLS, CDR2 YYNGEE. The CDR3, as DNA: TGTGCCAGCAGCGGTACAGGGGGCGGCAGGGGGAACACTGAAGCTTTCTTT. It is translated as CASSGTGGGRGNTEAFF. Together with reference TRBV9 and TRBJ1-1, the CDR3 gives the full variable domain: DSGVTQTPKHLITATGQRVTLRCSPRSGDLSVYWYQQSLDQGLQFLIQYYNGEERAKGNILERFSAQQFPDLHSELNLSSLELGDSALYFCASSGTGGGRGNTEAFFGQGTRLTVV.

This rearrangement joins TRBV18 to TRBJ2-3; 10 bases agree with TRBD2. The CDR3 is 16 residues long. CDR1 and CDR2 from the germline V gene are KGHSH and LQKENI. The junction had 9 bases not matched to a gene; V was cut back by 3 bases and J by 6 bases. Written as DNA, the CDR3 is TGTGCCAGCTCACCTCCGGGACTAGCGTCGATTGATACGCAGTATTTT. This encodes CASSPPGLASIDTQYF.

The chain employs TRBV28 and TRBJ1-1; 8 bases line up with TRBD1. In germline, CDR1 is MDHEN, CDR2 SYDVKM. The length of the CDR3 is 14 residues. Germline trimming cut 5 bases from V and 7 bases from J; bases unmatched to any gene: 9. The chain's CDR3 is CASSPGQGPVEAFF. The CDR3 nucleotides read TGTGCCAGCAGTCCCGGACAGGGTCCGGTTGAAGCTTTCTTT.

The V and J genes are TRBV28 and TRBJ1-4, with a possible D match to TRBD1 (6 bases). The CDR3 consists of 18 residues. CDR1 and CDR2 from the germline V gene are MDHEN and SYDVKM. Trimming cost V 6 bases and J 5 bases, with 25 bases left between them. The CDR3 reads CASRGGATLKFLNEKLFF. CDR3 in DNA: TGTGCCAGCAGGGGGGGGGCCACCCTTAAGTTCCTCAATGAAAAACTGTTTTTT.